This entry lists 21 T cell receptor beta chains sequenced from one sample in a study of radiotherapy plus CTLA-4 blockade in lung cancer. Clones were read by immunoSEQ multiplex PCR, and TCRdb kept only the in-frame ones, dropping some. The data hold 26,000 or so clones, with roughly four fifths observed a single time. The sequenced sample was peripheral blood, obtained from a patient treated with radiotherapy plus ipilimumab. The receptors come from a human donor with non-small cell lung cancer who had stable disease on radiotherapy plus ipilimumab.

This clone showed up just a few times. The chain is built from TRBV2 and TRBJ1-5, with D uncertain. Trimming left V 4 bases short and J 0 bases short, with 10 bases between. CDR3 size: 15 residues. From germline, CDR1 is SNHLY and CDR2 FYNNEI. CDR3 protein: CASSVLDASNQPQHF. The CDR3 nucleotides are TGTGCCAGCAGTGTTCTGGACGCTAGCAATCAGCCCCAGCATTTT.

This clone is a singleton in its sample. The CDR3 protein is CASKITGDYSPLHF. The DNA of the CDR3 is TGTGCCAGCAAAATTACAGGGGACTATTCACCCCTCCACTTT. V and J are TRBV6-1 and TRBJ1-6; 7 bases agree with TRBD1. Germline V lookup: CDR1 MNHNS, CDR2 SASEGT. CDR3 length: 14 amino acids. The junction had 8 bases not matched to a gene; V was cut back by 7 bases and J by 8 bases.

The chain couples TRBV29-1 to TRBJ1-3; D gene uncertain. This CDR3 is built from 12 residues. Germline assignment: CDR1 SQVTM and CDR2 ANQGSEA. Trimming pared 7 bases from V and 2 bases from J, leaving 9 bases between. CDR3 loop: CSGRTAGNTIYF. The DNA of the CDR3 is TGCAGCGGTCGGACGGCTGGAAACACCATATATTTT.

This clone was detected only a few times. The V and J genes are TRBV7-6 and TRBJ2-5, with D hard to call. The germline V and J ends were trimmed by 5 bases and 5 bases, with 12 bases remaining between them. Germline V gives CDR1 SGHVS, CDR2 FNYEAQ. This CDR3 contains 13 residues. This CDR3 is CASSLSAKETQYF. In DNA form, the CDR3 reads TGTGCCAGCAGCCTTTCGGCAAAGGAGACCCAGTACTTC. Full variable domain (outside the CDR3, taken from reference TRBV7-6 and TRBJ2-5): GAGVSQSPRYKVTKRGQDVALRCDPISGHVSLYWYRQALGQGPEFLTYFNYEAQQDKSGLPNDRFSAERPEGSISTLTIQRTEQRDSAMYRCASSLSAKETQYFGPGTRLLVL.

As regards this clone: Within the sample, other DNA sequences also encode this same CDR3. The chain recombines TRBV5-1 with TRBJ1-5, with 7 bases lining up with TRBD1. This CDR3 is 15 amino acids long. After removal of 0 bases from V and 0 bases from J, the junction contained 0 bases not matched to a gene. Germline loops: CDR1 SGHRS, CDR2 YFSETQ. CDR3 residues: CASSLDRGSNQPQHF. The CDR3 DNA follows: TGCGCCAGCAGCTTGGACAGGGGTAGCAATCAGCCCCAGCATTTT.

The genes are TRBV7-2 and TRBJ1-2, with D hard to call. The CDR3 is 14 residues long. Deletions cut 4 bases from V and 0 bases from J, with 9 bases between. Germline values: CDR1 SGHTA, CDR2 FQGNSA. The CDR3: CASSSRNPNYGYTF. Written as DNA, the CDR3 is TGTGCCAGCAGCTCCAGGAATCCTAACTATGGCTACACCTTC.

This chain connects TRBV11-2 to TRBJ2-3, with 9 bases that match TRBD1. Germline trimming cut 3 bases from V and 1 base from J; bases unmatched to any gene: 2. Germline CDR1 is SGHAT and CDR2 is FQNNGV. The CDR3 has 15 residues. CDR3: CASSFRDRGTDTQYF. CDR3 coding DNA: TGTGCCAGCAGCTTTCGGGACAGGGGCACAGATACGCAGTATTTT.

Only a few counts were recorded for this clone. J is TRBJ2-6 and V is TRBV12-2; TRBD1 reflects the table's D call only, with no check against the DNA. TRBV12-2 is a listed pseudogene. The CDR3 is 17 amino acids. The CDR3 bases are TGTGCAAGTCGCTCTAAAGACACACAAAGTCGGGCCAACGTCCTGACTTTC. Its translation is CASRSKDTQSRANVLTF.

The J gene is TRBJ2-3, the V gene TRBV6-5; D may be TRBD1 or TRBD2 (5 bases each). V was clipped by 0 bases and J by 5 bases, with 12 bases between them. The CDR3 length is 15 residues. Germline-derived CDR1 and CDR2 are MNHEY and SVGAGI. The CDR3 nucleotides are TGTGCCAGCAGTTACTCCGGGACCTCCGGAGATACGCAGTATTTT. Protein sequence: CASSYSGTSGDTQYF.

The chain employs TRBV19 and TRBJ1-1; D is ambiguous. The ends were cut back, 7 bases at V and 5 bases at J, with 26 bases in the middle. CDR3 length: 17 residues. In germline, CDR1 is LNHDA, CDR2 SQIVND (reference sequence). DNA for the CDR3: TGTGCCAGTAAAGATTATGGAGGGAGTAAGAGAGTAACTGAAGCTTTCTTT. Encoded protein: CASKDYGGSKRVTEAFF. The full variable domain, with the rest looked up from reference TRBV19 and TRBJ1-1, is DGGITQSPKYLFRKEGQNVTLSCEQNLNHDAMYWYRQDPGQGLRLIYYSQIVNDFQKGDIAEGYSVSREKKESFPLTVTSAQKNPTAFYLCASKDYGGSKRVTEAFFGQGTRLTVV.

The chain recombines TRBV5-1 with TRBJ2-1, with 9 bases that match TRBD1. The CDR3 has 16 amino acids. After removal of 4 bases from V and 0 bases from J, the junction contained 5 bases not matched to a gene. Germline CDR1 is SGHRS and CDR2 is YFSETQ. In DNA, the CDR3 is TGCGCCAGCAGCCAGGCGACAGGGGGCTCCTACAATGAGCAGTTCTTC. Protein: CASSQATGGSYNEQFF.

The chain carries TRBV7-9 and TRBJ1-1; a possible D gene is TRBD1 (6 bases). Germline values: CDR1 SEHNR, CDR2 FQNEAQ (reference sequence). The length of the CDR3 is 15 residues. Deletions cut 0 bases from V and 7 bases from J, with 15 bases between. The chain's CDR3 is CASSLASGQGSEAFF. The DNA for the CDR3 is TGTGCCAGCAGCTTAGCTTCGGGACAAGGGAGTGAAGCTTTCTTT. Full variable domain (remainder filled in from reference TRBV7-9 and TRBJ1-1): DTGVSQNPRHKITKRGQNVTFRCDPISEHNRLYWYRQTLGQGPEFLTYFQNEAQLEKSRLLSDRFSAERPKGSFSTLEIQRTEQGDSAMYLCASSLASGQGSEAFFGQGTRLTVV.

This rearrangement joins TRBV7-6 to TRBJ1-5, with 9 bases lining up with TRBD1. The germline gives CDR1 SGHVS, CDR2 FNYEAQ. This CDR3 is built from 16 residues. With V trimmed by 5 bases and J by 3 bases, 8 bases remained unmatched. CDR3 sequence reads: CASSLRDRDANQPQHF. The CDR3, as DNA: TGTGCCAGCAGCCTCCGGGACAGGGACGCCAATCAGCCCCAGCATTTT.

The chain couples TRBV5-8 to TRBJ1-2; weak D call: TRBD1 (5 bases). Trimming removed 4 bases at V and 7 bases at J, with 11 bases between. Germline V gene lookup returns CDR1 SGHTS and CDR2 YDEGEE. The CDR3 has 12 residues. The DNA for the CDR3 is TGTGCCAGCAGCACAAACAGGATTGGCTACACCTTC. Protein sequence: CASSTNRIGYTF.

The V call is TRBV27, the J call TRBJ1-1; unclear D gene. V was trimmed by 2 bases and J by 5 bases, leaving 15 bases between them. In germline, CDR1 is MNHEY, CDR2 SMNVEV (reference sequence). This CDR3 is built from 15 residues. CDR3 DNA: TGTGCCAGCAGTTTAGTTCCTGTTCTGGGGACTGAAGCTTTCTTT. Its translation is CASSLVPVLGTEAFF.

The chain has TRBV6-1 and TRBJ2-4, with 7 bases matching TRBD1. CDR1 and CDR2 from the germline V gene are MNHNS and SASEGT. Losses at the gene ends were 0 bases for V and 3 bases for J; bases not matched to a gene: 8. The CDR3 length is 17 residues. CDR3 sequence reads: CASSEASGRGFKNIQYF. CDR3 coding DNA: TGTGCCAGCAGTGAAGCGTCCGGCAGGGGGTTCAAAAACATTCAGTACTTC.

V usage is TRBV28 and J usage is TRBJ2-1; D gene unclear. Per the germline V gene, CDR1 is MDHEN and CDR2 is SYDVKM. The CDR3 covers 14 residues. Trimming left V 2 bases short and J 4 bases short, with 9 bases between. Here the CDR3 reads CASSLTAVYNEQFF. The CDR3 DNA follows: TGTGCCAGCAGTTTAACGGCTGTGTACAATGAGCAGTTCTTC.

The chain carries TRBV10-2 and TRBJ1-1; perhaps TRBD1 as D (5 bases). V gave up 5 bases and J gave up 1 base, with 8 bases separating them. In germline, CDR1 is WSHSY, CDR2 SAAADI. This CDR3 region has 13 residues. CDR3 DNA sequence: TGCGCCAGCAGTCCTCAGGGGAACACTGAAGCTTTCTTT. This encodes CASSPQGNTEAFF.

V gene TRBV9 combines with J gene TRBJ2-3; 7 positions agree with TRBD2. The CDR3 totals 16 residues. J gave up 0 bases and V 4 bases, and 8 bases lay outside the gene matches. The germline CDR1 and CDR2 sequences are SGDLS and YYNGEE. DNA for the CDR3: TGTGCCAGCAGCACCTCTGGGCGGGGGAGCACAGATACGCAGTATTTT. Translated, it gives CASSTSGRGSTDTQYF.

The rearrangement uses TRBV5-5 and TRBJ1-6; D ambiguous. Per germline, CDR1 SGHKS and CDR2 YYEKEE (reference sequence). V lost 1 base to trimming and J lost 7 bases, with 9 bases between them. The CDR3 consists of 14 residues. The CDR3 DNA follows: TGTGCCAGCAGCTTGAACAGTCCAAATTCACCCCTCCACTTT. Its translation: CASSLNSPNSPLHF. Supplemented by reference TRBV5-5 and TRBJ1-6, the full variable domain reads DAGVTQSPTHLIKTRGQQVTLRCSPISGHKSVSWYQQVLGQGPQFIFQYYEKEERGRGNFPDRFSARQFPNYSSELNVNALLLGDSALYLCASSLNSPNSPLHFGNGTRLTVT.

The CDR3 protein is CASSPGQGSYGYTF. CDR3 DNA: TGCGCCAGCAGCCCCGGACAGGGCAGCTATGGCTACACCTTC. The J gene is TRBJ1-2, the V gene TRBV5-1; 8 bases agree with TRBD1. This CDR3 spans 14 amino acids. After removal of 4 bases from V and 4 bases from J, the junction contained 6 bases not matched to a gene. Per the germline V gene, CDR1 is SGHRS and CDR2 is YFSETQ.